This TCR beta chain is from a study of OX40 agonist ivuxolimab in advanced cancers. For the study at large: Partial responses were observed in three patients, of whom one had hepatocellular carcinoma and two had cutaneous melanoma. General study findings and limits: CD4+ and CD8+ blood T cells expanded clonally by week 6 at 0.1 to 3.0 mg/kg. Expanded peripheral T cells had an undetermined antigen specificity.

Sequencing used immunoSEQ multiplex PCR; TCRdb keeps in-frame clones, though not all of them. The repertoire holds some 85,000 clones, with approximately 90% as singletons. Note on this clone: Its specificity is not known.

The CDR3 is 15 residues long. Trimming took off 0 bases at V and 4 bases at J, with 12 bases between the two ends. Germline CDR1 is MNHEY and CDR2 is SVGAGI. The chain is built from TRBV6-5 and TRBJ1-1; the D gene is possibly TRBD1 (5 bases). Material: CD4+ or CD8+ T cells sorted from blood, obtained in a trial of the OX40 agonist ivuxolimab. This clonotype originated in an adult with an advanced solid tumor such as melanoma, head and neck, liver or kidney cancer. The CDR3 loop reads CASSYSNWGVTEAFF. The CDR3 DNA sequence: TGTGCCAGCAGTTACTCGAACTGGGGGGTCACTGAAGCTTTCTTT.